This paragraph reports one TCR beta chain. Its antigen is unknown. The data are from a study of memory CD4+ T cells and cytomegalovirus serostatus. Study in general: Donors were healthy Belgian adults, 10 or so CMV seropositive and about 24 seronegative. Study-wide results and limits: The CMV-associated TCR signature appears largely within the CD4+ memory repertoire. About 40% of the roughly 160 known CMV-associated TCRbeta sequences appeared in CD4+ memory.

Per the authors' pipeline: After removing out-of-frame reads, 2,204,828 distinct TCRbeta sequences remained. The method was immunoSEQ multiplex PCR; TCRdb's version includes in-frame clones alone and lacks a portion of them. That table gives V, J and clone size, and the DNA gave D and trimming. The sample lists some 48,000 clones; around 78% were seen once. The sort gate was single viable CD3+CD4+CD8-CD45RO+ cells for memory CD4+ T cells. The germline CDR1 and CDR2 sequences are MDHEN and SYDVKM. The CDR3 sequence is 12 residues long. V lost 2 bases to trimming and J lost 7 bases, with 7 bases between them.

Sequenced material: memory CD4+ T cells from blood. The receptor was derived from an adult in good health and CMV-seronegative. V and J are TRBV28 and TRBJ2-3; D is undetermined. The CDR3 loop reads CASSLRFHTQYF. As DNA, the CDR3 is TGTGCCAGCAGTTTACGATTTCATACGCAGTATTTT.